This entry is about one T cell receptor beta chain. The target antigen is unknown. The CDR3 is made up of 15 amino acids. Germline CDR1 is SGDLS and CDR2 is YYNGEE. Trimming removed 0 bases from V and 5 bases from J, with 14 bases in between. The data originate from a study of PD-1 blockade in classical Hodgkin lymphoma. Study-wide points: Reports indicated that newly diagnosed patients had lower baseline TCR diversity than healthy donors did. Whoever responded completely had baseline diversity much like that seen in newly diagnosed patients. Patients starting nivolumab under 1 year after ASCT were excluded.

Relapse was seen in all patients after autologous stem cell transplantation, and brentuximab vedotin exposure was variable. Under best response, outcomes were complete response, partial response or progressive disease. Libraries were prepared by immunoSEQ multiplex PCR; TCRdb keeps only in-frame clonotypes and omits some of them. The sample consists of about 63,000 clones, 88% of them appearing once. The sample was peripheral blood mononuclear cells (PBMCs), taken before the second cycle of nivolumab. This rearrangement joins TRBV9 to TRBJ1-2; D is undetermined. The origin of this receptor is a human donor with classical Hodgkin lymphoma. As DNA, the CDR3 is TGTGCCAGCAGCGTAGTCAGCCAGAGGACTTATGGCTACACCTTC. Its translation is CASSVVSQRTYGYTF.